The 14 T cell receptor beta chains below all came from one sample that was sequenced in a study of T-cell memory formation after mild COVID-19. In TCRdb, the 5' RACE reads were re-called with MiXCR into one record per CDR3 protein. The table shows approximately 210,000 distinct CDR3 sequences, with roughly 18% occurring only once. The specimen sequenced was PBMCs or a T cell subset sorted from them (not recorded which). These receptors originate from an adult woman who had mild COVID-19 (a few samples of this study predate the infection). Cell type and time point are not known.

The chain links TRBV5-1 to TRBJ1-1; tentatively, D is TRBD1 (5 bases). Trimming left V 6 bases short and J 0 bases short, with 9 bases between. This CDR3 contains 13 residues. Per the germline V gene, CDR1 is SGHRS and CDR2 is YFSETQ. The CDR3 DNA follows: TGCGCCAGCACTCAGGGCGTGAACACTGAAGCTTTCTTT. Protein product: CASTQGVNTEAFF. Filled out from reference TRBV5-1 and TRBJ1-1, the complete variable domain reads KAGVTQTPRYLIKTRGQQVTLSCSPISGHRSVSWYQQTPGQGLQFLFEYFSETQRNKGNFPGRFSGRQFSNSRSEMNVSTLELGDSALYLCASTQGVNTEAFFGQGTRLTVV.

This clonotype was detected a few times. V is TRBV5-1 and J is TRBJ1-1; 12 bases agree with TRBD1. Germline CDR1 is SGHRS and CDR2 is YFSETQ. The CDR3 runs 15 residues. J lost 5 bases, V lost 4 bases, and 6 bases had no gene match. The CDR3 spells CASSRGTGGVTEAFF. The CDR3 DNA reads TGCGCCAGCAGCAGAGGGACAGGGGGCGTTACTGAAGCTTTCTTT.

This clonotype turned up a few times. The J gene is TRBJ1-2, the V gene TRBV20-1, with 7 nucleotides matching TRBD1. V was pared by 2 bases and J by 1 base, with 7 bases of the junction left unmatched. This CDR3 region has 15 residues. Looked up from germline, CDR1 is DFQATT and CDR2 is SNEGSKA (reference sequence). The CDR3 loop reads CSARTPGQYNYGYTF. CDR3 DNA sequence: TGCAGTGCTAGAACCCCGGGACAGTATAACTATGGCTACACCTTC.

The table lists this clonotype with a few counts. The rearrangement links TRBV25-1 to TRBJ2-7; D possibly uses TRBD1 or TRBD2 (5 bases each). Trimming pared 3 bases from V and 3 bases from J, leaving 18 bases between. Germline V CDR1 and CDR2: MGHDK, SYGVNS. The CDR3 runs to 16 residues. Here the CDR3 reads CASSDERIGANYEQYF. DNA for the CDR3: TGTGCCAGCAGTGACGAGCGGATCGGGGCTAACTACGAGCAGTACTTC.

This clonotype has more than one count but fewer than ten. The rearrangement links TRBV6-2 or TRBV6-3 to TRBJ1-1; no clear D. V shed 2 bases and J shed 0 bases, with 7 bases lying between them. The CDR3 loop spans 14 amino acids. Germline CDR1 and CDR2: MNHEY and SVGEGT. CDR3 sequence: CASSYAFMNTEAFF. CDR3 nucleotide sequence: TGTGCCAGCAGTTACGCGTTTATGAACACTGAAGCTTTCTTT.

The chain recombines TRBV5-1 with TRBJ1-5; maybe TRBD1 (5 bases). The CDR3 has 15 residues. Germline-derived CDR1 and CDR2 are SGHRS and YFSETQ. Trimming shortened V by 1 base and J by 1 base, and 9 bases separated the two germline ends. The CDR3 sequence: CASSLSGASNQPQHF. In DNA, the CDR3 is TGCGCCAGCAGCTTGTCCGGGGCGAGCAATCAGCCCCAGCATTTT.

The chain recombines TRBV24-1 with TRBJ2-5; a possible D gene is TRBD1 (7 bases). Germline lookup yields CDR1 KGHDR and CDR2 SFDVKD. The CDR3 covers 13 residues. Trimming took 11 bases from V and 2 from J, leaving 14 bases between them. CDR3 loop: CAIGGTEQETQYF. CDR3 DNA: TGTGCCATCGGCGGGACAGAGCAAGAGACCCAGTACTTC.

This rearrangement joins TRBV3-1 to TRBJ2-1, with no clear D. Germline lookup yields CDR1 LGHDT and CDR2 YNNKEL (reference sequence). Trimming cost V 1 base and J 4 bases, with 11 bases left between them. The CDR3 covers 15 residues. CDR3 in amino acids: CASSQVRTPYNEQFF. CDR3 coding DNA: TGTGCCAGCAGCCAAGTACGAACTCCATACAATGAGCAGTTCTTC.

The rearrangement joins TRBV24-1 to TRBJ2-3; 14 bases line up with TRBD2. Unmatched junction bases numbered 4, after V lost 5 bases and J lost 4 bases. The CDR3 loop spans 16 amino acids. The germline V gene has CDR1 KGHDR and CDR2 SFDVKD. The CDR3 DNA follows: TGTGCCACCAGTGGGGGACTAGCGGGAGTATCAGATACGCAGTATTTT. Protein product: CATSGGLAGVSDTQYF.

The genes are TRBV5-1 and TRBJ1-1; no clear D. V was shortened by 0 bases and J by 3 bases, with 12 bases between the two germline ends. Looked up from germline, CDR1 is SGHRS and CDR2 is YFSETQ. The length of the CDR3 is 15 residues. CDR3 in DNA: TGCGCCAGCAGCTTGGAAGGGATCGGGGACACTGAAGCTTTCTTT. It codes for CASSLEGIGDTEAFF.

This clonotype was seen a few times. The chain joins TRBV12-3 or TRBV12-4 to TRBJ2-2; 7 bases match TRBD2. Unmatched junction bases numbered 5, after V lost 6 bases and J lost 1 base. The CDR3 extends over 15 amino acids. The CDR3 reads CASREVAGNTGELFF. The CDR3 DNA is TGTGCCAGCAGGGAAGTAGCGGGGAACACCGGGGAGCTGTTTTTT.

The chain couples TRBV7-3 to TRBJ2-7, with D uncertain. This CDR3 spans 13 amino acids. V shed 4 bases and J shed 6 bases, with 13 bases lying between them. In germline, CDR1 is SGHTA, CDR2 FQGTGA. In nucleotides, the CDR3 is TGTGCCAGCAGCTGGACGAAGGAAGGCGAGCAGTACTTC. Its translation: CASSWTKEGEQYF. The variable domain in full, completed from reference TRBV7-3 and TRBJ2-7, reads GAGVSQTPSNKVTEKGKYVELRCDPISGHTALYWYRQSLGQGPEFLIYFQGTGAADDSGLPNDRFFAVRPEGSVSTLKIQRTERGDSAVYLCASSWTKEGEQYFGPGTRLTVT.

The CDR3 DNA sequence: TGTGCCAGCAGTGACGCGAATTACGAGCAGTACTTC. This encodes CASSDANYEQYF. V is TRBV25-1 and J is TRBJ2-7; no reliable D call. This CDR3 is built from 12 residues. Trimming pared 3 bases from V and 4 bases from J, leaving 7 bases between. Looked up from germline, CDR1 is MGHDK and CDR2 is SYGVNS.

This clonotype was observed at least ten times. The CDR3 protein is CAWRKAAYNEQFF. In nucleotides, the CDR3 is TGTGCCTGGAGGAAAGCCGCCTACAATGAGCAGTTCTTC. The chain is built from TRBV30 and TRBJ2-1; no definite D call. Germline V lookup: CDR1 GTSNPN, CDR2 SVGIG (reference sequence). CDR3 size: 13 residues. V lost 3 bases, J lost 2 bases, and 8 bases lay in between. Full variable domain (rest looked up from reference TRBV30 and TRBJ2-1): SQTIHQWPATLVQPVGSPLSLECTVEGTSNPNLYWYRQAAGRGLQLLFYSVGIGQISSEVPQNLSASRPQDRQFILSSKKLLLSDSGFYLCAWRKAAYNEQFFGPGTRLTVL.